This TCR beta chain was retrieved from a study of CD8+CD57+ T cells in acquired aplastic anemia. Study-level background: An average of roughly 2.9 ug of DNA was obtained from sorted CD4+ and CD8+ cells.

This CDR3 is 14 amino acids long. V lost 2 bases to trimming and J lost 2 bases, with 7 bases between them. CDR1 and CDR2 from the germline V gene are SNHLY and FYNNEI. Genomic DNA, serving as template, underwent TCR beta VDJ and CDR3 profiling. MiXCR, run by TCRdb on the reads, gives a single entry per CDR3 protein. Of around 220,000 distinct CDR3 sequences listed, under 55% are singletons. Patients who underwent sequencing had shown CD8+CD57+ cell expansion by flow cytometry. This clonotype has ten or more counts. This chain uses TRBV2 with TRBJ1-3; no firm D call. This clonotype was obtained from a human donor with aplastic anemia. The sample consisted of sorted CD4+, CD8+, or CD8+CD57+ T cells (not recorded which) from PBMCs. The CDR3 nucleotides read TGTGCCAGCAGTGAACAGACGACTGGAAACACCATATATTTT. This encodes CASSEQTTGNTIYF.